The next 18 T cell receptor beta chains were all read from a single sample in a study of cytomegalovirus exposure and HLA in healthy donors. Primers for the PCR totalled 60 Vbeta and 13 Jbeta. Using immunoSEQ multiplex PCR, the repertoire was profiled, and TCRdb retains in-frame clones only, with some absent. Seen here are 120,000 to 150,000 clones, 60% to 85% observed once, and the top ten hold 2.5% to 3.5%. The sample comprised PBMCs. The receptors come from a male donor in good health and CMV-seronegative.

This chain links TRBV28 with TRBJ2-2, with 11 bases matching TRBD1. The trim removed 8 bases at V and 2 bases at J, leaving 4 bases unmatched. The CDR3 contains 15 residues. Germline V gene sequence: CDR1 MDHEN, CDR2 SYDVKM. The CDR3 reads CASQGTGGNTGELFF. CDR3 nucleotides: TGTGCCAGCCAAGGGACAGGGGGAAACACCGGGGAGCTGTTTTTT.

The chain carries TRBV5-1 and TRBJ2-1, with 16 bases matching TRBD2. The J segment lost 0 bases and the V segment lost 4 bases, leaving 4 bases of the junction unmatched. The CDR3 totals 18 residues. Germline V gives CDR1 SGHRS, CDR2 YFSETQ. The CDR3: CASSTGTSGRASYNEQFF. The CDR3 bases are TGCGCCAGCAGCACCGGGACTAGCGGGAGGGCCTCCTACAATGAGCAGTTCTTC.

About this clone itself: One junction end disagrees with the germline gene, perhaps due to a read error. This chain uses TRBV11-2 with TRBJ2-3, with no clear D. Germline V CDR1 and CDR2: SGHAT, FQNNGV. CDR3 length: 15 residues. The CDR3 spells CPSSFLFRSTDTQYF. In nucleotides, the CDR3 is TGTCCCAGCAGCTTCCTTTTCAGGTCCACAGATACGCAGTATTTT.

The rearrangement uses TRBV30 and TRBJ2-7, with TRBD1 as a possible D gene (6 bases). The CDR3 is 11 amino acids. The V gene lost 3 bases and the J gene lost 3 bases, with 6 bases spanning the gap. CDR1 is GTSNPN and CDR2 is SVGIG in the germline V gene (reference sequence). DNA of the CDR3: TGTGCCTGGAGGGGACACTACGAGCAGTACTTC. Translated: CAWRGHYEQYF.

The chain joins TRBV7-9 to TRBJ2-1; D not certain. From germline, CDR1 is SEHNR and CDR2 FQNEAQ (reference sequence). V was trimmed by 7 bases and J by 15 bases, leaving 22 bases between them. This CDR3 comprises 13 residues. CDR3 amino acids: CASTTLISSAGFF. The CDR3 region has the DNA TGTGCCAGCACGACGCTTATCTCTTCTGCAGGGTTCTTC.

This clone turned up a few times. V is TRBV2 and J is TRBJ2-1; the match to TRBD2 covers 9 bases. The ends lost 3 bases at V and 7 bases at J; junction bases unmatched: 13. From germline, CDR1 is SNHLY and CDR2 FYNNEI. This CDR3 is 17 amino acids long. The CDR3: CASSERVAGGLRNEQFF. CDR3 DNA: TGTGCCAGCAGTGAGAGAGTGGCGGGGGGGCTAAGAAATGAGCAGTTCTTC.

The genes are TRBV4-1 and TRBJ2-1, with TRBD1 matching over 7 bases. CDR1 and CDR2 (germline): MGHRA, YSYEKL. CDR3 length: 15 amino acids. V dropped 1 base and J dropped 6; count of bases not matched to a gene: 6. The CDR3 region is CASSQVQPGGNEQFF. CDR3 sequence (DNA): TGCGCCAGCAGCCAAGTACAACCAGGGGGCAATGAGCAGTTCTTC.

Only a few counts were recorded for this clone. The CDR3: CASSPSGGVYEQYF. The CDR3 coding sequence is TGTGCCAGCAGTCCTAGCGGGGGGGTCTACGAGCAGTACTTC. V gene TRBV27 combines with J gene TRBJ2-7; 12 bases line up with TRBD2. Trimming cost V 5 bases and J 3 bases; bases outside gene matches: 2. Germline CDR1 is MNHEY and CDR2 is SMNVEV (reference sequence). The CDR3 length is 14 residues.

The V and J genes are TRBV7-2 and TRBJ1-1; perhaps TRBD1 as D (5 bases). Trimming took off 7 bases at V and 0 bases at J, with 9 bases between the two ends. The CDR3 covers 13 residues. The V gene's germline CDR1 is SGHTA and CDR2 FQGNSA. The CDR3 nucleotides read TGTGCCAGCATAAGGGGCCTGAACACTGAAGCTTTCTTT. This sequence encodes CASIRGLNTEAFF.

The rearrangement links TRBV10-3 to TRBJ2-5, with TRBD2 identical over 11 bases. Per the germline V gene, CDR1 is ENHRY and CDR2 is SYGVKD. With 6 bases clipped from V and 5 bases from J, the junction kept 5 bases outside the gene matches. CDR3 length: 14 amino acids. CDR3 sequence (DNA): TGTGCCATCAGCCGAACTAGCGGGAGTGAGACCCAGTACTTC. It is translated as CAISRTSGSETQYF.

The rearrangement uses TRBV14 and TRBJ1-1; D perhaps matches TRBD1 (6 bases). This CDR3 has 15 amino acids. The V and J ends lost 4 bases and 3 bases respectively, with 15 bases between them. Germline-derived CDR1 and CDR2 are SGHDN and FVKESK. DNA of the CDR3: TGTGCCAGCAGCCTAACTCCAGGGGTCCACACTGAAGCTTTCTTT. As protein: CASSLTPGVHTEAFF.

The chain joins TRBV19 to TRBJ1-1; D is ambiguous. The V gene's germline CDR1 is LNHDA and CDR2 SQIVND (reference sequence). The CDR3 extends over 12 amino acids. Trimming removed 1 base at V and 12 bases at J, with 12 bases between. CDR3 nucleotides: TGTGCCAGTAGTATAGGCTACACGAGGACTTTCTTT. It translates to CASSIGYTRTFF.

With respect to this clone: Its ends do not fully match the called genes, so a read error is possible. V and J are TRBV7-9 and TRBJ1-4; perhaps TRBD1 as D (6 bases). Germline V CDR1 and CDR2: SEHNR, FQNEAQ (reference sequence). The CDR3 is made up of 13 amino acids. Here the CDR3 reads CSSSLGDIGKLFF. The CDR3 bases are TGTTCCAGCAGCTTAGGGGACATTGGAAAACTGTTTTTT. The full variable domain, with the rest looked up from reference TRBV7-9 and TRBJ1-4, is DTGVSQNPRHKITKRGQNVTFRCDPISEHNRLYWYRQTLGQGPEFLTYFQNEAQLEKSRLLSDRFSAERPKGSFSTLEIQRTEQGDSAMYLCSSSLGDIGKLFFGSGTQLSVL.

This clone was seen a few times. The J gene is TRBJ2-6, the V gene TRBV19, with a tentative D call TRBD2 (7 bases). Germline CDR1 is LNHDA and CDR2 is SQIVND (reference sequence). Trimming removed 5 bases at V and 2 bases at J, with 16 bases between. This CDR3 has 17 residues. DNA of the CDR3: TGTGCCAGTAGTCTCGCGATAGGGGGGGCTGGGGCCAACGTCCTGACTTTC. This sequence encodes CASSLAIGGAGANVLTF.

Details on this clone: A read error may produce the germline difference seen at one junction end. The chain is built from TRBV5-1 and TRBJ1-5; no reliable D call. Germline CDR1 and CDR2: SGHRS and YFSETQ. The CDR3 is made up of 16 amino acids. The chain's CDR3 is CARSLSPSTSNQPQHF. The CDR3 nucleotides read TGCGCCCGCAGCTTGTCCCCCTCTACGAGCAATCAGCCCCAGCATTTT.

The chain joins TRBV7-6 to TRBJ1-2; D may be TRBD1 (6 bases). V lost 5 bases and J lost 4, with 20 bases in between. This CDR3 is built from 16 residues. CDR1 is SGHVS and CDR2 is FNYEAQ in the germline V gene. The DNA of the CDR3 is TGTGCCAGCAGCCTTACCCGGGACACCGGAATCTATGGCTACACCTTC. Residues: CASSLTRDTGIYGYTF. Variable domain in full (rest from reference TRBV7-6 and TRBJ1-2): GAGVSQSPRYKVTKRGQDVALRCDPISGHVSLYWYRQALGQGPEFLTYFNYEAQQDKSGLPNDRFSAERPEGSISTLTIQRTEQRDSAMYRCASSLTRDTGIYGYTFGSGTRLTVV.

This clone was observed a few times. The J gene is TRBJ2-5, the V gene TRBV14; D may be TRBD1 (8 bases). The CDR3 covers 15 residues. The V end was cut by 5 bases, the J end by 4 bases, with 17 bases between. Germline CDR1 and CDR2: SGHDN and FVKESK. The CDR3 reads CASSSDRVAGETQYF. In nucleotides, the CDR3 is TGTGCCAGCAGCTCGGACAGGGTAGCGGGAGAGACCCAGTACTTC.

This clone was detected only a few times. The CDR3 sequence is CSARDQGGQYF. The CDR3 DNA reads as TGCAGTGCTAGAGATCAGGGGGGGCAGTACTTC. The chain recombines TRBV20-1 with TRBJ2-7, with D perhaps TRBD1 (7 bases). This CDR3 is built from 11 residues. Germline values: CDR1 DFQATT, CDR2 SNEGSKA (reference sequence). Trimming removed 0 bases at V and 9 bases at J, with 9 bases between.